This note documents a single T cell receptor (beta chain) sequence. The assay was immunoSEQ multiplex PCR, and TCRdb's table has in-frame clones only and misses some. The top ten hold 3.9% of the sample, which has about 98,000 clones, around 88% seen once. V was pared by 1 base and J by 2 bases, with 19 bases between. CDR3 length: 17 amino acids. Germline CDR1 is SGHKS and CDR2 is YYEKEE (reference sequence). This entry belongs to a study of cytomegalovirus exposure and HLA in healthy donors. This sequence was found in a woman under 40 in good health and CMV-seronegative. The sample was PBMCs. The chain employs TRBV5-5 and TRBJ2-7; D might be TRBD1 (6 bases). The CDR3 here is CASSLIWGLAKTYEQYF. CDR3 bases: TGTGCCAGCAGCTTGATTTGGGGGCTGGCTAAGACCTACGAGCAGTACTTC.